The T cell receptor (beta chain) under discussion was sequenced for a study of blood T cell repertoires in COVID-19. Study context: The United States, Italy and Spain were the sources of the acute and convalescent COVID-19 samples.

This table comes from immunoSEQ multiplex PCR, and its TCRdb copy is limited to in-frame clones, with some not included. The table lists about 250,000 clones, 80% to 90% of them singletons, with about a sixth in the top ten. Those who participated ranged in age from about 18 to 89 years and resided in 24 US areas. Trimming took 2 bases from V and 4 from J, leaving 11 bases between them. CDR1 is SGHTS, CDR2 YDEGEE, per germline. The CDR3 totals 14 residues. Sequencing was performed on PBMCs or T cells enriched from blood (not recorded which). The chain combines TRBV5-8 with TRBJ2-3; maybe TRBD2 (5 bases). The sequence was obtained from a man aged 18-30 years who had recovered from COVID-19. CDR3 sequence: CASSFALASDTQYF. CDR3 DNA sequence: TGTGCCAGCAGCTTTGCTCTAGCCTCAGATACGCAGTATTTT.